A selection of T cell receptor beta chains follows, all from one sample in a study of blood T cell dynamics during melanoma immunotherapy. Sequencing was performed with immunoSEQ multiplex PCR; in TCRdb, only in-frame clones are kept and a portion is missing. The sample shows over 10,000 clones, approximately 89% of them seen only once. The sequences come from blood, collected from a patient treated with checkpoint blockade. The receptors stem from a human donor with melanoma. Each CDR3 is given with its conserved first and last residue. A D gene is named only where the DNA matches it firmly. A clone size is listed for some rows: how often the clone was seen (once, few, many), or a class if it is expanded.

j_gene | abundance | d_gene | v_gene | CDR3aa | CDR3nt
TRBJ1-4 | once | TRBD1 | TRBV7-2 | CASSPRTGLNEKLFF | TGTGCCAGCAGCCCCAGGACAGGCCTTAATGAAAAACTGTTTTTT
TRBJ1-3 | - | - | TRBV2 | CASSELSTRKGDTIYF | TGTGCCAGCAGTGAACTGTCTACCCGGAAAGGGGACACCATATATTTT
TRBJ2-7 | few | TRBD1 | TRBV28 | CASEGTGAEQYF | TGTGCCAGCGAGGGGACAGGGGCCGAGCAGTACTTC
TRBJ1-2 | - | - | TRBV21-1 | CASFYGYTF | TGTGCCAGCTTTTATGGCTACACCTTC
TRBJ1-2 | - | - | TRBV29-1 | CTGGGYTF | TGCACCGGGGGGGGCTACACCTTC
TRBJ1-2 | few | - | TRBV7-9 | CASSLTEGINYGYTF | TGTGCCAGCAGCTTAACCGAGGGCATTAACTATGGCTACACCTTC
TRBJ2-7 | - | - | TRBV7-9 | CASSPMDRSSYEQYF | TGTGCCAGCAGCCCTATGGACCGGAGCTCCTACGAGCAGTACTTC
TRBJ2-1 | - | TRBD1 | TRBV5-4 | CASRRDSYNEQFF | TGTGCCAGCAGACGGGACAGCTACAATGAGCAGTTCTTC
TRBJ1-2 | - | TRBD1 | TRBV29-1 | CSVFDRDYGYTF | TGCAGCGTTTTCGACAGGGACTATGGCTACACCTTC
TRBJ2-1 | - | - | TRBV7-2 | CASSLGYLREQFF | TGTGCCAGCAGCTTAGGGTATTTACGTGAGCAGTTCTTC
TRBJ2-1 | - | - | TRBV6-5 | CASSIAGYEQFF | TGTGCCAGCAGCATCGCTGGGTATGAGCAGTTCTTC
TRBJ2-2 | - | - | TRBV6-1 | CASRHAANTGELFF | TGTGCCAGCCGACACGCCGCGAACACCGGGGAGCTGTTTTTT
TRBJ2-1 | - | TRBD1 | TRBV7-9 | CASSSQGVDGFF | TGTGCCAGCAGCTCACAGGGGGTTGACGGGTTCTTC
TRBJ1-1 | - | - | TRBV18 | CASSPYGGSEAMNTEAFF | TGTGCCAGCTCACCTTACGGGGGGTCGGAAGCTATGAACACTGAAGCTTTCTTT
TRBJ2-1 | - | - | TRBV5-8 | CASSPGTGTNNEQFF | TGTGCCAGCAGCCCAGGAACCGGGACCAACAATGAGCAGTTCTTC
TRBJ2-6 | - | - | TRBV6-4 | CASGTGSSGANVLTF | TGTGCCAGTGGGACGGGAAGCTCTGGGGCCAACGTCCTGACTTTC
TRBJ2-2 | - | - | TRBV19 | CASSIRTPLPGELFF | TGTGCCAGTAGTATTAGGACTCCCTTACCTGGGGAGCTGTTTTTT
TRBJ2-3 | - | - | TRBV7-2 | CASSFTGTDTQYF | TGTGCCAGCAGCTTTACAGGCACAGATACGCAGTATTTT
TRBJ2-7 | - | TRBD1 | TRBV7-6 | CASRPGTGGFYEQYF | TGTGCCAGCAGGCCCGGGACAGGGGGGTTCTACGAGCAGTACTTC
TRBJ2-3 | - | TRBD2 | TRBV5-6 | CASSPGLAGGPALTDTQYF | TGTGCCAGCAGCCCTGGACTAGCGGGAGGGCCGGCCCTAACAGATACGCAGTATTTT
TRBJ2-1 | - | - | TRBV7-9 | CASGASGSYNEQFF | TGTGCCAGCGGGGCCTCGGGGTCCTACAATGAGCAGTTCTTC
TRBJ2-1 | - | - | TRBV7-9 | CASSLARFLGSYNEQFF | TGTGCCAGCAGCTTAGCGCGGTTTCTGGGAAGCTACAATGAGCAGTTCTTC
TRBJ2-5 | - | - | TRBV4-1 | CASSQGMGVRAQYF | TGCGCCAGCAGCCAAGGAATGGGTGTGAGAGCCCAGTACTTC
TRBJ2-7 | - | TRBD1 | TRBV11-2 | CASSRTPEDRDEQYF | TGTGCCAGCAGCCGAACCCCCGAAGACAGGGATGAGCAGTACTTC
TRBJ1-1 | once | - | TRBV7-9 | CASSLALAGRNTEAFF | TGTGCCAGCAGCTTAGCGCTTGCAGGACGGAACACTGAAGCTTTCTTT
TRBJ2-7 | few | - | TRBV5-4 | CASSTSASYEQYF | TGTGCCAGCAGCACCAGTGCATCCTACGAGCAGTACTTC
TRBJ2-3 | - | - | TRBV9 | CASSVVGTLTDTQYF | TGTGCCAGCAGCGTAGTAGGGACTCTCACAGATACGCAGTATTTT